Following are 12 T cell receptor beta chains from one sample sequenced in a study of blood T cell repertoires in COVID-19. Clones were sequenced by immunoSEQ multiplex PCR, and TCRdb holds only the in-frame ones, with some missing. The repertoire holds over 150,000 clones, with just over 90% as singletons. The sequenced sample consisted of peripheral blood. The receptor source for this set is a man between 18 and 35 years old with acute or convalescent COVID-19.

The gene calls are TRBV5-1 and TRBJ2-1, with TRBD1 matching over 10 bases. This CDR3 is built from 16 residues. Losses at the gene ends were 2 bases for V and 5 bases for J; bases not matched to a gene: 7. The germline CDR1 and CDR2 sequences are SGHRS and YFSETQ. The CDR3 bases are TGCGCCAGCAGCTTCTTTACCGGGACAGGGGACAATGAGCAGTTCTTC. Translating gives CASSFFTGTGDNEQFF. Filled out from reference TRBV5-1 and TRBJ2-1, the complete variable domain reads KAGVTQTPRYLIKTRGQQVTLSCSPISGHRSVSWYQQTPGQGLQFLFEYFSETQRNKGNFPGRFSGRQFSNSRSEMNVSTLELGDSALYLCASSFFTGTGDNEQFFGPGTRLTVL.

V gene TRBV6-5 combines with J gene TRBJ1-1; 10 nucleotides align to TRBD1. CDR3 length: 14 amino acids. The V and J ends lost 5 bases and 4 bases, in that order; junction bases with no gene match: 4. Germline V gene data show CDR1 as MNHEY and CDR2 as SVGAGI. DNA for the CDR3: TGTGCCAGCAGTAGGACAGGGGGAGGCACTGAAGCTTTCTTT. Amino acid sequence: CASSRTGGGTEAFF.

The chain's CDR3 is CASSYLATGELFF. The CDR3 DNA reads TGTGCCAGCAGTTACCTAGCCACCGGGGAGCTGTTTTTT. The chain couples TRBV6-2 or TRBV6-3 to TRBJ2-2, with D possibly TRBD2 on 5 matching bases. Trimming took off 2 bases at V and 4 bases at J, with 5 bases between the two ends. Germline CDR1 and CDR2: MNHEY and SVGEGT. The CDR3 spans 13 residues.

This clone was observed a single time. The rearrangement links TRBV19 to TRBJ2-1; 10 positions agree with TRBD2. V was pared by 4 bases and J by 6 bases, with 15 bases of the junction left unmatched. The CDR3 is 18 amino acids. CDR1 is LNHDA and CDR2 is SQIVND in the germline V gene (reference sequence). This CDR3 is CASSNPPLLAGEVNEQFF. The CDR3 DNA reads TGTGCCAGTAGTAACCCCCCCCTCCTAGCGGGAGAGGTCAATGAGCAGTTCTTC.

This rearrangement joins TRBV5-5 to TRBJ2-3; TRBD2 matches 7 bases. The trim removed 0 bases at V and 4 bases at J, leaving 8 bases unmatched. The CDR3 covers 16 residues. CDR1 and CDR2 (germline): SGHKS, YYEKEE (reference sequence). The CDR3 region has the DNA TGTGCCAGCAGCTTGGATGGGGCGGGGGTGGCAGATACGCAGTATTTT. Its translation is CASSLDGAGVADTQYF.

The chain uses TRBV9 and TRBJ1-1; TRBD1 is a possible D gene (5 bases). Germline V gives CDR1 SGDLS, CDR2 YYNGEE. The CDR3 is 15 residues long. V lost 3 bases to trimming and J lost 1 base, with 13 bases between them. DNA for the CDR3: TGTGCCAGCAGCGCCAGACAGAGCTCGAACACTGAAGCTTTCTTT. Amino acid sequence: CASSARQSSNTEAFF. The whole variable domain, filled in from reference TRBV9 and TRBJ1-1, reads DSGVTQTPKHLITATGQRVTLRCSPRSGDLSVYWYQQSLDQGLQFLIQYYNGEERAKGNILERFSAQQFPDLHSELNLSSLELGDSALYFCASSARQSSNTEAFFGQGTRLTVV.

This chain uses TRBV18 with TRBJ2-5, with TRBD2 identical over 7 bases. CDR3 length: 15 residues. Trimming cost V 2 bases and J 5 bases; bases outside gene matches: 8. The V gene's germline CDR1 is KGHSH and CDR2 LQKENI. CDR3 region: CASSPDSGAPETQYF. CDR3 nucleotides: TGTGCCAGCTCACCAGACAGCGGGGCTCCGGAGACCCAGTACTTC.

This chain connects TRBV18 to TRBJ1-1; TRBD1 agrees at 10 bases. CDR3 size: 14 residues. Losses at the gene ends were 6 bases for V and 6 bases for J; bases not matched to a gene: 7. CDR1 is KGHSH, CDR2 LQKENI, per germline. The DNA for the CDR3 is TGTGCCAGCTCCCAACGACAGGGGGCAGCTGAAGCTTTCTTT. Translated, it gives CASSQRQGAAEAFF. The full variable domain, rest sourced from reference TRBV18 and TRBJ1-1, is NAGVMQNPRHLVRRRGQEARLRCSPMKGHSHVYWYRQLPEEGLKFMVYLQKENIIDESGMPKERFSAEFPKEGPSILRIQQVVRGDSAAYFCASSQRQGAAEAFFGQGTRLTVV.

The CDR3 DNA reads TGTGCCAGCATGGACAGGATGAACACTGAAGCTTTCTTT. This translates into CASMDRMNTEAFF. The chain uses TRBV3-1 (or the pseudogene TRBV3-2) and TRBJ1-1; 7 nucleotides agree with TRBD1. CDR1 and CDR2 from the germline V gene are LGHDT and YNNKEL (reference sequence). This CDR3 is built from 13 residues. The J segment lost 0 bases and the V segment lost 7 bases, leaving 2 bases of the junction unmatched.

Here the CDR3 DNA reads TGCGCCAGCAGCTTGGACAGGGGACCTCTAGGCTACACCTTC. It yields the protein CASSLDRGPLGYTF. V usage is TRBV5-1 and J usage is TRBJ1-2; 7 positions agree with TRBD1. The germline gives CDR1 SGHRS, CDR2 YFSETQ. J lost 8 bases, V lost 0 bases, and 7 bases had no gene match. This CDR3 is built from 14 residues.

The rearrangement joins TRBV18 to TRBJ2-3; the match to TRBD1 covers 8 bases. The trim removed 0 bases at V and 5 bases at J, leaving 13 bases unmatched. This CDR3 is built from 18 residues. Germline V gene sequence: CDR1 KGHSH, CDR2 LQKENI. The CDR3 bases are TGTGCCAGCTCACCACCGAGCGGACAGGGTGTAATAAGAGATACGCAGTATTTT. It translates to CASSPPSGQGVIRDTQYF.

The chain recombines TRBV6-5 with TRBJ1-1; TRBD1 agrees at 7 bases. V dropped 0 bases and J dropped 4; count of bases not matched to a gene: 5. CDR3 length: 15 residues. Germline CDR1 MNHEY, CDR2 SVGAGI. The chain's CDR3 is CASSYSTSGGTEAFF. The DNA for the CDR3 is TGTGCCAGCAGTTACTCCACTTCAGGGGGCACTGAAGCTTTCTTT.